Listed here are 29 T cell receptor beta chains from one sample, sequenced in a study of T cell repertoires in cytomegalovirus infection. TCRdb fed the reads into MiXCR, producing one record per CDR3 protein. The sample includes approximately 500,000 distinct CDR3 sequences, approximately 15% of them seen just once. Material: CD8+ T cells from PBMCs. The receptor source for this set is a human donor in good health (CMV status not recorded). Some clones in this sample may be carry-over from other donors' samples.

The sample holds a few counts of this clonotype. V is TRBV20-1 and J is TRBJ2-7, with D possibly being TRBD1 (5 bases). CDR3 length equals 14 residues. V was pared by 2 bases and J by 1 base, with 12 bases between. Germline loops: CDR1 DFQATT, CDR2 SNEGSKA (reference sequence). The CDR3 region has the DNA TGCAGTGCTAGACCCCACAGGATATCCTACGAGCAGTACTTC. This gives the protein CSARPHRISYEQYF.

This clonotype was seen repeatedly, ten times or more. The CDR3, as DNA: TGTGCCAGCCGGACTAGCGGGGCACGGAGCTACGAGCAGTACTTC. Residues: CASRTSGARSYEQYF. The rearrangement uses TRBV27 and TRBJ2-7; 12 bases are shared with TRBD2. Germline CDR1 is MNHEY and CDR2 is SMNVEV (reference sequence). Losses at the gene ends were 8 bases for V and 3 bases for J; bases not matched to a gene: 8. CDR3 size: 15 residues.

The chain links TRBV28 to TRBJ2-5; TRBD2 matches at 7 bases. The CDR3 has 16 residues. Germline V gene data show CDR1 as MDHEN and CDR2 as SYDVKM. V trimming: 5 bases; J trimming: 5 bases; junction bases outside the gene matches: 14. This CDR3 is CASSGGGEGPGETQYF. CDR3 DNA: TGTGCCAGCAGTGGGGGGGGGGAGGGCCCGGGGGAGACCCAGTACTTC.

This clonotype was counted only a few times. CDR3 sequence: CAISAGQGTGYTF. DNA of the CDR3: TGTGCCATCAGCGCGGGACAGGGGACTGGCTACACCTTC. The rearrangement uses TRBV10-3 and TRBJ1-2, with TRBD1 matching 10 bases. Germline lookup yields CDR1 ENHRY and CDR2 SYGVKD. The ends lost 6 bases at V and 7 bases at J; junction bases unmatched: 5. The CDR3 consists of 13 residues.

This clonotype was found many times. The chain is built from TRBV7-8 and TRBJ2-7, with D possibly called TRBD1 or TRBD2 (5 bases each). The germline CDR1 and CDR2 sequences are SGHVS and FQNEAQ. V lost 3 bases to trimming and J lost 0 bases, with 15 bases between them. The CDR3 runs 16 residues. The CDR3 protein is CASSFLSRGASYEQYF. The CDR3 region has the DNA TGTGCCAGCAGCTTCCTCAGTAGAGGGGCCTCCTACGAGCAGTACTTC.

This clonotype was recorded at least ten times. The chain carries TRBV10-1 and TRBJ2-2, with a weak D call TRBD2 (6 bases). The CDR3 is made up of 15 amino acids. Germline V gene lookup returns CDR1 WNHNN and CDR2 SYGVQD (reference sequence). Trimming shortened V by 0 bases and J by 6 bases, and 11 bases separated the two germline ends. The CDR3 sequence is CASSESTRPPGELFF. As DNA, the CDR3 is TGCGCCAGCAGTGAGTCGACTAGGCCCCCCGGGGAGCTGTTTTTT.

This chain links TRBV14 with TRBJ2-5; 7 bases are shared with TRBD2. Germline V gene sequence: CDR1 SGHDN, CDR2 FVKESK. The CDR3 has 17 amino acids. Unmatched junction bases numbered 13, after V lost 3 bases and J lost 3 bases. DNA for the CDR3: TGTGCCAGCAGCCATCGTGGGCTAGCGGCCCTCGAAGAGACCCAGTACTTC. Amino acid sequence: CASSHRGLAALEETQYF.

With respect to this clonotype: At one boundary the junction diverges from the germline segment, which might be a read error. The chain has TRBV7-2 and TRBJ2-7; TRBD2 aligns across 7 bases. Germline-derived CDR1 and CDR2 are SGHTA and FQGNSA. This CDR3 has 14 amino acids. The CDR3 region is CASSLAGGDYEKYF. The CDR3 bases are TGTGCAAGCAGCTTAGCCGGCGGGGACTACGAGAAGTACTTC.

This clonotype was detected ten times or more. This rearrangement joins TRBV7-6 to TRBJ2-2; D call uncertain. The CDR3 has 15 residues. Germline V lookup: CDR1 SGHVS, CDR2 FNYEAQ. V gave up 3 bases and J gave up 1 base, with 9 bases separating them. CDR3 in amino acids: CASSFFGVNTGELFF. The CDR3 DNA follows: TGTGCCAGCAGCTTTTTTGGGGTGAACACCGGGGAGCTGTTTTTT.

This clonotype was found once. A much more abundant neighbour one base away suggests this may be a read error. The chain combines TRBV7-3 with TRBJ1-1; D is unresolved. The V gene lost 6 bases and the J gene lost 3 bases, with 14 bases spanning the gap. The length of the CDR3 is 14 residues. Germline V gene sequence: CDR1 SGHTA, CDR2 FQGTGA. CDR3 loop: CASRGGEAHTEAFF. DNA for the CDR3: TGTGCCAGCAGGGGTGGGGAGGCCCACACTGAAGCTTTCTTT.

Of note for this clonotype: The CDR3 carries no conserved terminal phenylalanine or tryptophan, so it likely arises from a read error. This rearrangement joins TRBV12-3 or TRBV12-4 to TRBJ2-7, with D unclear. This CDR3 comprises 19 residues. V lost 1 base, J lost 1 base, and 23 bases lay in between. CDR3 residues: CASSLGPPARHYTSYEQYL. Here the CDR3 DNA reads TGTGCCAGCAGTTTAGGGCCCCCGGCCCGACACTATACATCCTACGAGCAGTACTTA.

This clonotype has at least ten counts. The chain is built from TRBV6-6 and TRBJ2-7; a possible D gene is TRBD1 (7 bases). With 7 bases removed from V and 6 bases from J, the gap between germline ends came to 13 bases. This CDR3 has 12 amino acids. The germline V gene encodes CDR1 MNHNY and CDR2 SVGAGI (reference sequence). The CDR3 coding sequence is TGTGCCAGCACTATTCAGGGGGGCGAGCAGTACTTC. Translating it yields CASTIQGGEQYF.

This clonotype was counted ten times or more. This rearrangement joins TRBV2 to TRBJ1-2; D remains ambiguous. The ends were cut back, 3 bases at V and 2 bases at J, with 16 bases in the middle. The germline V gene encodes CDR1 SNHLY and CDR2 FYNNEI. There are 16 residues in the CDR3. The chain's CDR3 is CASSEAATAENYGYTF. DNA of the CDR3: TGTGCCAGCAGTGAGGCAGCCACCGCCGAGAACTATGGCTACACCTTC.

Ten or more counts support this clonotype. The V gene is TRBV28, the J gene TRBJ2-7, with D possibly being TRBD1 or TRBD2 (5 bases each). The CDR3 is made up of 15 amino acids. The germline V gene encodes CDR1 MDHEN and CDR2 SYDVKM. The V end lost 5 bases, the J end lost 3 bases, and 17 bases lay between the germline ends. The CDR3 nucleotides read TGTGCCAGCAGTGGCATTCAGAGGGGAAACTACGAGCAGTACTTC. It specifies CASSGIQRGNYEQYF. Filled out from reference TRBV28 and TRBJ2-7, the complete variable domain reads DVKVTQSSRYLVKRTGEKVFLECVQDMDHENMFWYRQDPGLGLRLIYFSYDVKMKEKGDIPEGYSVSREKKERFSLILESASTNQTSMYLCASSGIQRGNYEQYFGPGTRLTVT.

The CDR3: CASSFAREGPYNEQFF. CDR3 DNA sequence: TGCGCCAGCAGCTTCGCTCGGGAGGGTCCCTACAATGAGCAGTTCTTC. V usage is TRBV5-1 and J usage is TRBJ2-1; TRBD2 matches at 8 bases. The CDR3 extends over 16 amino acids. J lost 2 bases, V lost 2 bases, and 6 bases had no gene match. The germline gives CDR1 SGHRS, CDR2 YFSETQ. Looking up the rest from reference TRBV5-1 and TRBJ2-1 gives the full variable domain: KAGVTQTPRYLIKTRGQQVTLSCSPISGHRSVSWYQQTPGQGLQFLFEYFSETQRNKGNFPGRFSGRQFSNSRSEMNVSTLELGDSALYLCASSFAREGPYNEQFFGPGTRLTVL.

In its sample, this clonotype was seen a few times. The rearrangement joins TRBV7-9 to TRBJ2-7, with a possible D match to TRBD1 (6 bases). The germline V gene encodes CDR1 SEHNR and CDR2 FQNEAQ (reference sequence). There are 13 residues in the CDR3. V was trimmed by 4 bases and J by 5 bases, leaving 12 bases between them. CDR3 sequence reads: CASSSDRSNEQYF. In nucleotides, the CDR3 is TGTGCCAGCAGCTCAGACAGGTCTAACGAGCAGTACTTC.

This chain connects TRBV7-6 to TRBJ2-5, with 7 positions matching TRBD2. V shed 7 bases and J 3 bases; nucleotides not matched to a gene: 5. The CDR3 length is 13 residues. Germline V gene lookup returns CDR1 SGHVS and CDR2 FNYEAQ. The CDR3 nucleotides read TGTGCCAGCACCCCCCGGGGGGAAGAGACCCAGTACTTC. Its translation: CASTPRGEETQYF.

This clonotype was seen at least ten times. This chain joins TRBV19 and TRBJ2-3, with TRBD2 identical over 8 bases. V gave up 7 bases and J gave up 1 base; unmatched junction bases: 4. This CDR3 has 14 residues. Germline loops: CDR1 LNHDA, CDR2 SQIVND (reference sequence). The CDR3 region has the DNA TGTGCCAGTACCGGGACTAGTGGCACAGATACGCAGTATTTT. Translated, it gives CASTGTSGTDTQYF.

This clonotype came up many times. This sequence joins TRBV7-8 and TRBJ1-1; 9 bases agree with TRBD1. Unmatched junction bases numbered 3, after V lost 6 bases and J lost 4 bases. CDR1 and CDR2 from the germline V gene are SGHVS and FQNEAQ. CDR3 size: 13 residues. The CDR3 spells CASSIQGATEAFF. CDR3 in DNA: TGTGCCAGCAGTATACAGGGGGCCACTGAAGCTTTCTTT.

J is TRBJ2-1 and V is TRBV30, with 10 bases lining up with TRBD2. V lost 7 bases to trimming and J lost 7 bases; unmatched junction nucleotides: 7. This CDR3 has 13 amino acids. Looked up from germline, CDR1 is GTSNPN and CDR2 is SVGIG (reference sequence). The CDR3: CAFASGSSNEQFF. CDR3 in DNA: TGTGCCTTCGCTAGCGGGAGTAGTAATGAGCAGTTCTTC.

This clonotype showed up just a few times. The V gene is TRBV7-6, the J gene TRBJ2-1, with 10 bases lining up with TRBD2. CDR3 length: 15 residues. Germline loops: CDR1 SGHVS, CDR2 FNYEAQ. Germline trimming cut 3 bases from V and 9 bases from J; bases unmatched to any gene: 8. CDR3 sequence (DNA): TGTGCCAGCAGCTTGAAGGCTAGCGGGGGTGGTGAGCAGTTCTTC. It codes for CASSLKASGGGEQFF.

This clonotype was found a few times. CDR3 sequence reads: CASSSIAYTEAFF. The CDR3 DNA follows: TGTGCCAGCAGCTCTATCGCGTACACTGAAGCTTTCTTT. The chain recombines TRBV27 with TRBJ1-1; no reliable D call. The CDR3 length is 13 residues. Germline V gives CDR1 MNHEY, CDR2 SMNVEV (reference sequence). V was clipped by 6 bases and J by 3 bases, with 11 bases between them.

Note on this clonotype: A much larger clone lies a single base off, so this may be a read error. The J gene is TRBJ2-7, the V gene TRBV4-1; the match to TRBD1 covers 10 bases. The CDR3 extends over 15 amino acids. Germline V gene data show CDR1 as MGHRA and CDR2 as YSYEKL. The CDR3 nucleotides are TGCGCCAACAGCCACAGGACAGGGGGAGTCTACGAGCAGTACTTC. Its translation: CANSHRTGGVYEQYF.

The table lists this clonotype with many counts. The gene calls are TRBV7-2 and TRBJ2-1; D not resolved. Germline loops: CDR1 SGHTA, CDR2 FQGNSA. The CDR3 runs 16 residues. V lost 6 bases and J lost 6, with 21 bases in between. The CDR3 here is CASRMTSDSMSNEQFF. CDR3 sequence (DNA): TGTGCCAGCAGAATGACCAGCGATAGTATGTCCAATGAGCAGTTCTTC.

The rearrangement uses TRBV20-1 and TRBJ2-1, with D possibly matching TRBD2 (6 bases). Trimming removed 5 bases at V and 1 base at J, with 18 bases between. Germline values: CDR1 DFQATT, CDR2 SNEGSKA (reference sequence). This CDR3 comprises 16 residues. The CDR3 loop is CSAYGTGDRSYNEQFF. The CDR3, as DNA: TGCAGTGCTTATGGCACGGGGGATCGGTCCTACAATGAGCAGTTCTTC.

The rearrangement links TRBV23-1 to TRBJ2-7; 11 bases map to TRBD2. TRBV23-1 qualifies as an ORF whose function is uncertain. Trimming at V came to 3 bases and at J to 3 bases, leaving 16 bases not matched to a gene. This CDR3 is built from 19 residues. CDR3 nucleotides: TGCGCCAGCAGTCATGAGGCTAGCGGGAGGTTCGAGGGGGTCTACGAGCAGTACTTC. Protein sequence: CASSHEASGRFEGVYEQYF.

This clonotype was detected ten times or more. The rearrangement links TRBV7-8 to TRBJ2-7; perhaps TRBD1 as D (7 bases). The CDR3 runs to 14 residues. V was cut by 4 bases and J by 1 base, with 11 bases left in between. Germline assignment: CDR1 SGHVS and CDR2 FQNEAQ. The CDR3 nucleotides read TGTGCCAGCAGCTGGGGGGACAGTTCCTACGAGCAGTACTTC. Translation: CASSWGDSSYEQYF.

The gene calls are TRBV10-3 and TRBJ1-5, with D possibly matching TRBD1 (6 bases). The germline V and J ends were trimmed by 4 bases and 1 base, with 11 bases remaining between them. Germline assignment: CDR1 ENHRY and CDR2 SYGVKD. The CDR3 length is 15 residues. The CDR3 coding sequence is TGTGCCATCAGTGTATCTGACAGGAGCAATCAGCCCCAGCATTTT. Protein: CAISVSDRSNQPQHF.

The V call is TRBV4-2, the J call TRBJ1-5; D perhaps matches TRBD1 (5 bases). Germline-derived CDR1 and CDR2 are LGHNA and YNFKEQ. This CDR3 spans 17 amino acids. V lost 0 bases, J lost 7 bases, and 19 bases lay in between. CDR3 in DNA: TGTGCCAGCAGCCAAGATTGGGGGGGGGAGCGGCAGCAGCCCCAGCATTTT. Amino acids: CASSQDWGGERQQPQHF.